The following is a TCR beta chain sequence with its context. What it binds is unknown. The authors extracted RNA and reverse transcribed it into cDNA as the sequencing template. Profiling relied on immunoSEQ multiplex PCR, and the TCRdb table lists in-frame clones only, not all of them. The sample yields about 170,000 clones, roughly 66% seen once. Specimens obtained from alopecia areata patients comprised lesional scalp punch biopsies and peripheral blood. The sample comes from a study of CD8+ T cells in alopecia areata. Turning to the study itself: For the treated group, dosing was oral tofacitinib at 5 to 10 mg twice daily. The study's findings and limits: Patients shared TCRs less clearly than mice did, possibly owing to HLA. Researchers report lesional scalp, most notably alopecia totalis/universalis, outstripped normal scalp in clonality.

This CDR3 is built from 15 residues. Trimming took off 5 bases at V and 1 base at J, with 14 bases between the two ends. Germline lookup yields CDR1 MNHEY and CDR2 SMNVEV (reference sequence). The sequencing used CD8+ T cells sorted from blood, collected at week 0. The rearrangement joins TRBV27 to TRBJ2-5, with no clear D. The TCR was taken from a human donor with alopecia areata. As DNA, the CDR3 is TGTGCCAGCAGTACCCGTGACCGGCCCCAAGAGACCCAGTACTTC. This translates into CASSTRDRPQETQYF.